This T cell receptor (beta chain) is from a study of OX40 agonist ivuxolimab in advanced cancers. General notes on the study: Ivuxolimab was a fully human IgG2 agonistic monoclonal antibody targeting the costimulatory receptor OX40 (CD134). The paper reports the monotherapy dose-escalation portion (N of about 50 patients) of the phase I ivuxolimab trial. Intravenous ivuxolimab was administered to patients every 2 weeks at six dose levels: 0.01, 0.1, 0.3, 1.5, 3 and 10 mg/kg. Three dose-escalation patients achieved partial responses, one with hepatocellular carcinoma and two with cutaneous melanoma. Prior anti-PD-1, anti-PD-L1 or anti-CTLA-4 therapy was permitted, and approximately 41% of dose-escalation patients had received checkpoint inhibitors. In the dose-escalation cohort, more than 80% of patients were male, and the mean age was roughly 60 years with a range of roughly 20 to 80. Among the approximately 50 dose-escalation patients, around 19 had hepatocellular carcinoma, roughly 15 melanoma, 9 renal cell carcinoma and 9 head and neck cancer. Peripheral TCRbeta sequencing was intended to test whether TCR sequence diversity was altered and clonal T-cell expansion was caused by ivuxolimab. Broad study findings and their caveats: Partial responders in the 0.1-3.0 mg/kg groups had among the lowest normalized peripheral clonal expansion, especially among CD8+ T cells. Which antigens the clonally expanded peripheral T cells were specific for was not determined. At doses of 0.1 to 3.0 mg/kg, clonal expansion of both CD4+ and CD8+ blood T cells was observed from baseline to week 6. Low levels of normalized T-cell clonal expansion were also seen in some patients who did not respond. After ivuxolimab, expanded clones were on average more numerous among CD8+ T cells than among CD4+ T cells.

The trial excluded patients who had a history of autoimmune disease or who were on systemic immunosuppression. Peripheral blood for TCR sequencing was drawn from every dose cohort at baseline, at cycle 4 day 1 and at cycle 7 day 1. Samples came from an open-label, multicenter, first-in-human phase I dose-escalation trial of ivuxolimab. Adults with locally advanced or metastatic head and neck squamous cell, hepatocellular, melanoma or renal cell carcinoma were enrolled in the trial. Before TCR sequencing, CD4+ T cells and CD8+ T cells from peripheral blood were sorted into separate populations. Details on this clone: This clone's antigen is unknown. Base qualities were left out, and no much larger clone turns up one base away.

V sheds 3 bases and J sheds 0 bases, leaving 27 bases between their ends. CDR1 and CDR2 (SGHVS, FQNEAQ) derive from the germline V gene. The CDR3 measures 21 amino acids from cysteine to phenylalanine. Solely the CDR3 DNA is kept, with 63 bases framed from the first base. Genomic DNA was isolated from the sorted cells so that the TCRbeta CDR3 region could be sequenced. TCRbeta CDR3 regions were sequenced using the immunoSEQ Assay. The immuneACCESS repertoire file appears here via TCRdb, limited to in-frame rearrangements. These files lack a portion of the clones; in checked studies, under half of the deficit traces to unresolved V genes, and the cause of the others is not known. This sample gives approximately 82,000 clones in total; 75% to 90% of them show up just once. The biggest ten clones account for 0.7% to 0.9% of the sample.

The specimen was CD4+ or CD8+ T cells sorted from blood, collected in a trial of the OX40 agonist ivuxolimab. This sequence originates from an adult with an advanced solid tumor such as melanoma, head and neck, liver or kidney cancer. Recombination linked TRBV7-8 to TRBJ1-3; TRBD1 is possibly the D segment (6 matching bases). The DNA reads as follows: TGTGCCAGCAGCTTCGCCCGGATGCCCGGACAGATTCTAAACTCTGGAAACACCATATATTTT. Its translation reads: CASSFARMPGQILNSGNTIYF.